This T cell receptor (beta chain) was profiled in a study of T cells in Graves' hyperthyroidism and ophthalmopathy. A Clinical Activity Score of at least 3, a NOSPECS grade of at least 4 and a duration under 3 months were recorded in the ophthalmopathy patients. Diagnosing involved the use of clinical symptoms, serum thyroxine and TRAb, thyroid ultrasound and orbital computed tomography. The length of the CDR3 is 14 residues. Trimming removed 10 bases from V and 7 bases from J; junction bases left unmatched: 12. Regions amplified from RNA transcripts were the TCR beta CDR3 regions. The TCR CDR3 first-round RT-PCR relied on the HTBI primer set. TCRdb reprocessed the multiplex PCR reads with MiXCR, giving one entry per CDR3 protein. The data contain 490,000 or so distinct CDR3 sequences, approximately 20% of them singletons. Study findings and constraints: The model identified upcoming ophthalmopathy a median roughly 6.5 months ahead of onset. In the analysis, a 13 V-J model separated ophthalmopathy from stable hyperthyroidism.

In this sample, this clonotype turned up a few times. Its target is unknown. The chain links TRBV12-3 or TRBV12-4 to TRBJ2-1; 8 bases are a match to TRBD1. The sample comprised blood. The sequence was collected from a man aged 35 to 55 with Graves' ophthalmopathy. The CDR3 DNA sequence: TGTGCCAACAGCCTGACAGGGGTTGGTAATGAGCAGTTCTTC. As protein: CANSLTGVGNEQFF.